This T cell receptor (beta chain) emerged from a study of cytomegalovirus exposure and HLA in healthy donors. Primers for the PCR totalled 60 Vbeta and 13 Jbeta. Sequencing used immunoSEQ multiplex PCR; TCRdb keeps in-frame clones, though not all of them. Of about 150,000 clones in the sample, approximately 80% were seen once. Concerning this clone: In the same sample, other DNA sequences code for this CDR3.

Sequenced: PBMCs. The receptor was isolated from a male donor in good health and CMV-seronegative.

CDR3 coding DNA: TGCGCCAGCAGCTTCGTGACGGGGGTTAATTCGGATGAGCAGTTCTTC. Translating gives CASSFVTGVNSDEQFF. The chain uses TRBV5-1 and TRBJ2-1; D is possibly TRBD2 (6 bases). Trimming stripped 2 bases from V and 8 bases from J, with 20 bases between. The germline CDR1 and CDR2 sequences are SGHRS and YFSETQ. This CDR3 has 16 residues.